Listed below are T cell receptor beta chains from one sample, sequenced in a study of cytomegalovirus exposure and HLA in healthy donors. This table comes from immunoSEQ multiplex PCR, and its TCRdb copy is limited to in-frame clones, with some not included. The sample includes roughly 140,000 clones, around 75% of them seen just once. Material for sequencing was PBMCs. Receptor source: a middle-aged woman in good health and CMV-seronegative. CDR3s include the opening cysteine and the closing phenylalanine or tryptophan. Each record gives: D gene, clone size, V gene, J gene, CDR3 DNA, CDR3 protein. D genes are given only for firm matches. Clone sizes are given selectively: once, few, many, or a class where the clone is expanded.

>-|-|TRBV16|TRBJ1-2
TGTGCCAGCAGCCCCCGATTTTCCGGGTGGGTTTATTATGGCTACACCTTC
CASSPRFSGWVYYGYTF
>-|-|TRBV28|TRBJ1-4
TGTGCCAGCACCATCCTCGAAGGAGGGGTGGAAAAACTGTTTTTT
CASTILEGGVEKLFF
>-|-|TRBV15|TRBJ1-2
TGTGCCACCAGCAGACCTGGGACGGGAGGCTATGGCTACACCTTC
CATSRPGTGGYGYTF
>TRBD1|-|TRBV19|TRBJ1-2
TGTGCCAGTAGCCCAGGCGGACAGGGGTTGAAAAGCTATGGCTACACCTTC
CASSPGGQGLKSYGYTF
>-|-|TRBV18|TRBJ1-3
TGTGCCAGCTCACTAAACCCCCCCAGCTCTGGAAACACCATATATTTT
CASSLNPPSSGNTIYF
>-|-|TRBV6-6|TRBJ2-5
TGTGCCAGCAGTCCCGGACAGGAGGGGACCCAGTACTTC
CASSPGQEGTQYF
>TRBD1|-|TRBV18|TRBJ2-7
TGTGCCAGCTCACCGGGACAGTACACCTCCTACGAGCAGTACTTC
CASSPGQYTSYEQYF
>-|-|TRBV28|TRBJ2-7
TGTGCCAGCAGTCGGACGGACAGATCCGAGCAGTACTTC
CASSRTDRSEQYF
>-|-|TRBV10-3|TRBJ2-1
TGTGCCATCACCGCCCCGGACAGTCCAAACACCTACAATGAGCAGTTCTTC
CAITAPDSPNTYNEQFF
>TRBD1|-|TRBV7-2|TRBJ1-2
TGTGCCAGCAGCCCCCGACAGGGCGACGGCTACACCTTC
CASSPRQGDGYTF
>-|-|TRBV7-9|TRBJ1-2
TGTTCCAGCAGCTCGTATGGCTACACCTTC
CSSSSYGYTF
>TRBD1|once|TRBV5-1|TRBJ2-5
TGCGCCAGCAGCTTAGGACAGGGGGGACAAGAGACCCAGTACTTC
CASSLGQGGQETQYF
>-|-|TRBV10-3|TRBJ1-2
TGTGCCATCAGTGCAACAGGGAACTATGGCTACACCTTC
CAISATGNYGYTF
>TRBD2|-|TRBV30|TRBJ2-5
TGTGCCTGGAGCGCTGGGAGGGGCCGGGAGACCCAGTACTTC
CAWSAGRGRETQYF
>TRBD2|-|TRBV5-4|TRBJ2-2
TGTGCCAGCAGCGGGAGCGGGGGGACCGGGGAGCTGTTTTTT
CASSGSGGTGELFF
>TRBD1|few|TRBV2|TRBJ1-2
TGTGCCAGCAGTTCCGGGACAGGGGGGACCTATGGCTACACCTTC
CASSSGTGGTYGYTF
>-|-|TRBV19|TRBJ2-3
TGTGCCAGTAGTATATACCTAGCAGCAGATACGCAGTATTTT
CASSIYLAADTQYF
>TRBD1|-|TRBV28|TRBJ1-5
TGTGCCAGCAGTTTGGCCTATTGGGACAGCAGAAATCAGCCCCAGCATTTT
CASSLAYWDSRNQPQHF
>-|-|TRBV19|TRBJ2-2
TGTGCCAGTAGTATGTGGCCAAGAAACACCGGGGAGCTGTTTTTT
CASSMWPRNTGELFF
>-|once|TRBV7-2|TRBJ2-3
TGTGCCAGCAGCCCCTCCACAGATACGCAGTATTTT
CASSPSTDTQYF
>-|once|TRBV7-9|TRBJ1-1
TGTGCCAGCAGCTTATGGGAGGGGACCACTGAAGCTTTCTTT
CASSLWEGTTEAFF
>TRBD2|few|TRBV7-9|TRBJ2-7
TGTGCCAGCAGCTTAGACGGGGGGAGGTCGGCCGAGCAGTACTTC
CASSLDGGRSAEQYF
>-|-|TRBV6-5|TRBJ1-2
TGTGCCAGCAGCCCCCAGGGATATGGCTACACCTTC
CASSPQGYGYTF
>-|-|TRBV15|TRBJ2-7
TGTGCCACCAGCAGAGACATCAGGACTGACTACTACGAGCAGTACTTC
CATSRDIRTDYYEQYF
>-|-|TRBV19|TRBJ1-5
TGTGCCAGTAGTCACCAGGGAAGGGGTCAGCCCCAGCATTTT
CASSHQGRGQPQHF
>-|-|TRBV6-1|TRBJ2-3
TGTGCCAGCAGTGTTTTCGTACTAGCCTCTAGCACAGATACGCAGTATTTT
CASSVFVLASSTDTQYF
>-|-|TRBV9|TRBJ1-3
TGTGCCAGCAGCGTAGGGTTGGCAAACTCTGGAAACACCATATATTTT
CASSVGLANSGNTIYF
>-|once|TRBV7-9|TRBJ1-2
TGTGCCAGCAGCTTAGACGACGGACTCTATGGCTACACCTTC
CASSLDDGLYGYTF
>-|-|TRBV28|TRBJ1-4
TGTGCCAGCAGTTCCTATGAAAAACTGTTTTTT
CASSSYEKLFF
>TRBD2|-|TRBV4-1|TRBJ2-1
TGCGCCAGCAGCCAAGATGAAGGGACTAACAATGAGCAGTTCTTC
CASSQDEGTNNEQFF
>-|-|TRBV11-2|TRBJ1-5
TGTGCCAGCAGCTTAGATCCACAGCAGCCCCAGCATTTT
CASSLDPQQPQHF
>-|-|TRBV13|TRBJ1-3
TGTGCCAGCAGCTCCGTACTTTACTCTGGAAACACCATATATTTT
CASSSVLYSGNTIYF
>TRBD1|once|TRBV27|TRBJ2-7
TGTGCCAGCAGTTTGCAACAGGGGGCCTACGAGCAGTACTTC
CASSLQQGAYEQYF
>-|-|TRBV11-3|TRBJ2-5
TGTGCCAGCAGCTCCGACCCTACGGGAGAGACCCAGTACTTC
CASSSDPTGETQYF
>TRBD2|-|TRBV6-1|TRBJ2-5
TGTGCCAGCAGTGAATTGGAGGGAGGGCAAGAGACCCAGTACTTC
CASSELEGGQETQYF
>-|-|TRBV6-1|TRBJ1-1
TGTGCCAGCAGTGAAGGGCTGAACACTGAAGCTTTCTTT
CASSEGLNTEAFF